The source of this T cell receptor beta chain is a study of blood T cells in healthy people across ages. Germline CDR1 reads MNHEY; CDR2 reads SMNVEV (reference sequence). V was cut by 5 bases and J by 5 bases, with 12 bases left in between. This CDR3 contains 13 residues. Sample-barcoded 5' priming and a J-beta primer mix drove a second PCR of roughly 7 to 11 cycles. TCRdb re-derived calls from the 5' RACE reads in MiXCR, one entry per CDR3 protein. The sample carries under 700,000 distinct CDR3 sequences, 24% recorded once. This clonotype was picked up a small number of times. The same specimen was also included in a second study, on T cells of mothers and their children.

The TCR originated in a boy younger than 18 in good health. The sequenced sample was blood. The V gene is TRBV27, the J gene TRBJ1-1, with unresolved D. CDR3 DNA: TGTGCCAGCAGTCCAATTGGTGGAACTGAAGCTTTCTTT. Protein: CASSPIGGTEAFF.